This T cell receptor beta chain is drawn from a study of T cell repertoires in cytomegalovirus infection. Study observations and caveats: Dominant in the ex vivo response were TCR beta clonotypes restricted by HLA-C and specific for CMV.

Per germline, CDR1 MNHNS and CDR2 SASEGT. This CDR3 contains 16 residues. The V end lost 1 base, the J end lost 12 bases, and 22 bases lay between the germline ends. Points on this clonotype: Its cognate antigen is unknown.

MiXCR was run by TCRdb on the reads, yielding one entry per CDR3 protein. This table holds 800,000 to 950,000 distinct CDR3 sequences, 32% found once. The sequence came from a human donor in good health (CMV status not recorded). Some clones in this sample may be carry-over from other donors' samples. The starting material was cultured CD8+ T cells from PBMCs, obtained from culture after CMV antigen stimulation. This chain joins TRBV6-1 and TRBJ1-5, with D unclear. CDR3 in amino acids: CASSEEYDILISGQHF. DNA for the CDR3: TGTGCCAGCAGTGAAGAATACGACATTCTAATCAGTGGCCAGCATTTT.